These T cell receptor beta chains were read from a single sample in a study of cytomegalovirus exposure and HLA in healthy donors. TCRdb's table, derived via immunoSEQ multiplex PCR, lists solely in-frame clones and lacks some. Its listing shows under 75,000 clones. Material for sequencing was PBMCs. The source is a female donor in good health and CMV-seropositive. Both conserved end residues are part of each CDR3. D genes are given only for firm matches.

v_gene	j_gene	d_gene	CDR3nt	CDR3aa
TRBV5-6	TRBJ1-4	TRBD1	TGTGCCAGCAGCCTGTTGGGGACAGAAACAGCAACTAATGAAAAACTGTTTTTT	CASSLLGTETATNEKLFF
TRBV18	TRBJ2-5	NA	TGTGCCAGCTCGCCTCAGCGGAACGGAGAGACCCAGTACTTC	CASSPQRNGETQYF
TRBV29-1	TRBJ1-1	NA	TGCAGCGTAGACAGCTACACTGAAGCTTTCTTT	CSVDSYTEAFF
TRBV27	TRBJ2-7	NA	TGTGCCAGCAGTTTCTTCTCAAGCGCCTACGAGCAGTACTTC	CASSFFSSAYEQYF
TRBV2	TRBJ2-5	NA	TGTGCCAGCACCCCATCCGGTTCCCAGTACTTC	CASTPSGSQYF
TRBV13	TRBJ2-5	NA	TGTGCCAGCACCTCTACAGGAGAACAAGAGACCCAGTACTTC	CASTSTGEQETQYF
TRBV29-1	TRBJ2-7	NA	TGCAGCGTCCTGCAGGGGACCTCCTACGAGCAGTACTTC	CSVLQGTSYEQYF
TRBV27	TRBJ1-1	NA	TGTGCCAGCTCACCGGGAGGAACCTTGAACACTGAAGCTTTCTTT	CASSPGGTLNTEAFF
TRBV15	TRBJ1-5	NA	TGTGCCACCGGTCAGGGGATCAATCAGCCCCAGCATTTT	CATGQGINQPQHF
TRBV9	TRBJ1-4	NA	TGTGCCAGCAGCGTATCGGGACAACGTAATGAAAAACTGTTTTTT	CASSVSGQRNEKLFF
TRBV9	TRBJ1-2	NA	TGTGCCAGCAGCGTAGGTGGGCTCGCCGGGGGTTATGGCTACACCTTC	CASSVGGLAGGYGYTF